This T cell receptor beta chain was documented in a study of cytotoxic CD8 clonotypes in ibrutinib-treated CLL. Study observations and caveats: Clonality rose at ibrutinib response, held steady in sustained remission, and fell toward baseline at progression. Few clonotypes were public, and these shrank or held steady under treatment.

Concerning this clone: Its target is unknown.

Germline CDR1 reads MNHEY; CDR2 reads SMNVEV (reference sequence). V lost 5 bases to trimming and J lost 1 base; unmatched junction nucleotides: 5. This CDR3 has 15 amino acids. Assay: immunoSEQ multiplex PCR; the TCRdb copy retains only in-frame clones and omits some. The table lists 200,000 or so clones, just under 80% of them singletons. Cryopreserved PBMCs provided around 2 micrograms of genomic DNA for the TCR beta libraries. The chain recombines TRBV27 with TRBJ2-1; TRBD2 agrees at 7 bases. The specimen was PBMCs, collected after 12 months of ibrutinib treatment. The TCR was taken from a human donor with chronic lymphocytic leukemia. This chain's CDR3 is CASSPGGSSYNEQFF. CDR3 DNA sequence: TGTGCCAGCAGTCCCGGGGGGTCATCCTACAATGAGCAGTTCTTC.